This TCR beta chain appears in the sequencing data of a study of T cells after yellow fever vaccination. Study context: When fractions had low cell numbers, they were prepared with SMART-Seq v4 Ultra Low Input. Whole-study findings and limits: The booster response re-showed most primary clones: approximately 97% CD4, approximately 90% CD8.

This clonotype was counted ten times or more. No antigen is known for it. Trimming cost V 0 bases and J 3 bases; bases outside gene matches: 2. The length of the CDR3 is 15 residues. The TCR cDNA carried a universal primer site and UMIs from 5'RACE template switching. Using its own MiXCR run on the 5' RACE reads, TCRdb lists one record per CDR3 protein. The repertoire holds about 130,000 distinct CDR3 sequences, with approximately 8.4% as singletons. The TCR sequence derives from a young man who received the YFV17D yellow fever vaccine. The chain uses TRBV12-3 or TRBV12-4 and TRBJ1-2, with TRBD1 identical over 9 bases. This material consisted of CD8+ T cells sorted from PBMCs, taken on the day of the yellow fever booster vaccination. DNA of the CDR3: TGTGCCAGCAGTTTAGCGAGGGACAGGGACTATGGCTACACCTTC. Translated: CASSLARDRDYGYTF.